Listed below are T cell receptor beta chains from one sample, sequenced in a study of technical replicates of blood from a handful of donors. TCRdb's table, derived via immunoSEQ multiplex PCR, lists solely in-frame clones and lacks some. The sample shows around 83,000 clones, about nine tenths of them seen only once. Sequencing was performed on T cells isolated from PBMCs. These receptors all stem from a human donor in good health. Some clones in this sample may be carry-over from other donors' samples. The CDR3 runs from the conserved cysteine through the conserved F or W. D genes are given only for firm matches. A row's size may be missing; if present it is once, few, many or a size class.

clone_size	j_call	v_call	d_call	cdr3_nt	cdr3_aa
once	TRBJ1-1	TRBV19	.	TGTGCCAGTAGTAGCAGGGCCACTGAAGCTTTCTTT	CASSSRATEAFF
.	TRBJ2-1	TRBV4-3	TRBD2	TGCGCCAGCAGCCAAGAGCTAGCGGGAGGTATCGATGAGCAGTTCTTC	CASSQELAGGIDEQFF
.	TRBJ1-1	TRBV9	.	TGTGCCAGCAGCGTACTCGGGTCCACTGAAGCTTTCTTT	CASSVLGSTEAFF
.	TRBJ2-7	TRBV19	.	TGTGCCAGTAGTGTTTCGGGACATACGTACGAGCAGTACTTC	CASSVSGHTYEQYF
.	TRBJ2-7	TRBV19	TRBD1	TGTGCCAGTAGTATACTAGGGACAGGATTCTACGAGCAGTACTTC	CASSILGTGFYEQYF
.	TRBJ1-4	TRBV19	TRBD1	TGTGCCAGTACCCAGGACAGGGGCCGCATAGCGGCGTTCGATGAAAAACTGTTTTTT	CASTQDRGRIAAFDEKLFF
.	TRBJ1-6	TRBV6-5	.	TGTGCCAGCAGTTACTCACCAGGCGCCTATAATTCACCCCTCCACTTT	CASSYSPGAYNSPLHF
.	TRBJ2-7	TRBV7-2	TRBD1	TGTGCCAGCAGCCAGGGGACAGGGGATGACGAGCAGTACTTC	CASSQGTGDDEQYF
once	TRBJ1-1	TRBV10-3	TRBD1	TGTGCCATCACCGCCGACAGGGAAGTGTCTGAAGCTTTCTTT	CAITADREVSEAFF
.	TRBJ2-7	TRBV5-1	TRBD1	TGCGCCAGCAGCTCAAGGACAGGAGCCTACGAGCAGTACTTC	CASSSRTGAYEQYF
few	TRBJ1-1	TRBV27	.	TGTGCCAGCAGTTACGGACAGTTGAACACTGAAGCTTTCTTT	CASSYGQLNTEAFF
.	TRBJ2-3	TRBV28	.	TGTGCCAGCAGTTTATTCTCCCTCACAGATACGCAGTATTTT	CASSLFSLTDTQYF
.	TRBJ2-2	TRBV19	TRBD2	TGTGCCAGTAGTATGATCTCTAGCGGGAGTGGCGGGGAGCTGTTTTTT	CASSMISSGSGGELFF
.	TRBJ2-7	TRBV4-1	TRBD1	TGCGCCAGCAGCCAATACCTCAAGGGGGCGATCCACGAGCAGTACTTC	CASSQYLKGAIHEQYF
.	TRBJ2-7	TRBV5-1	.	TGCGCCAGCAGCTTGATAGCCGCCTACGAGCAGTACTTC	CASSLIAAYEQYF
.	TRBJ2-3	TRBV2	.	TGTGCCAGCAGTGAACCCAGCGGTCGACCTCTCGGGCAGTATTTT	CASSEPSGRPLGQYF
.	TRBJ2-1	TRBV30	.	TGTGCCTGGAGTGCTGGGCGGGTGGGCTACAATGAGCAGTTCTTC	CAWSAGRVGYNEQFF
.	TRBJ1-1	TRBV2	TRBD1	TGTGCCAGCAGTACTCGACAGGGGTGGTCTTTCTTT	CASSTRQGWSFF
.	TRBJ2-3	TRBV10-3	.	TGTGCCATCAGTGAGTCAATGGGGCAGATCACAGATACGCAGTATTTT	CAISESMGQITDTQYF
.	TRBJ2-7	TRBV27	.	TGTGCCAGCAGTTTCCAACAGGATGAGCAGTACTTC	CASSFQQDEQYF
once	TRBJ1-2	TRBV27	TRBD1	TGTGCCAGCAGTTCAGGGGGGCCTGTTACCTTTAACTATGGCTACACCTTC	CASSSGGPVTFNYGYTF
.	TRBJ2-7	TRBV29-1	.	TGCAGCGTTAAACAGGGTTGGGAGCAGTACTTC	CSVKQGWEQYF
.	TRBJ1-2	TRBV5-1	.	TGCGCCAGCAGCTTGGGGGGGGGCCGGACCTCCTATGGCTACACCTTC	CASSLGGGRTSYGYTF
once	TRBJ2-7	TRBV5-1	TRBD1	TGCGCCAGCAGCTCGCTGGGACAGGGGAGCTACGAGCAGTACTTC	CASSSLGQGSYEQYF
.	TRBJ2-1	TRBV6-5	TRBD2	TGTGCCAGCAGTAGAGCGGGAGGGCCGTACCATGAGCAGTTCTTC	CASSRAGGPYHEQFF
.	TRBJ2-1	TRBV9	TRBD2	TGTGCCAGCAGCGGCGGGAGTTACACGGATGAGCAGTTCTTC	CASSGGSYTDEQFF
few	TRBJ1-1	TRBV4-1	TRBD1	TGCGCCAGCAGCCCGACCGGGACAGCGAACACTGAAGCTTTCTTT	CASSPTGTANTEAFF
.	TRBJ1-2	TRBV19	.	TGTGCCAGTAGTATAAGCCAGGGGCAGTCTTATGGCTACACCTTC	CASSISQGQSYGYTF
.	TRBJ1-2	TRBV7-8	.	TGTGCCAGCAGCTCGACAGGCGGTTATGGCTACACCTTC	CASSSTGGYGYTF
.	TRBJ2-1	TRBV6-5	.	TGTGCCAGCAGACAGGGAGTTAGCTCCTACAATGAGCAGTTCTTC	CASRQGVSSYNEQFF
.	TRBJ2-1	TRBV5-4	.	TGTGCCAGCAGCTTGAGGCGGGTCAGCGACAATGAGCAGTTCTTC	CASSLRRVSDNEQFF
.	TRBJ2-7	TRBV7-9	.	TGTGCCAGCATAGGGCCAGGGAACGAGCAGTACTTC	CASIGPGNEQYF
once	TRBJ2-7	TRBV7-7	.	TGTGCCAGCAGCTTATCATTTTCCAGCTCCTACGAGCAGTACTTC	CASSLSFSSSYEQYF
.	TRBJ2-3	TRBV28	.	TGTGCCAGCAGTTTCAGGGATACAGATACGCAGTATTTT	CASSFRDTDTQYF
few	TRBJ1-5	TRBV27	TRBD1	TGTGCCAGTCAAAGGACAGGGCGTATGCAGCCCCAGCATTTT	CASQRTGRMQPQHF
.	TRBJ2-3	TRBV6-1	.	TGTGCCAGCACCAGGGGCACAGATACGCAGTATTTT	CASTRGTDTQYF
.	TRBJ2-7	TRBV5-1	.	TGCGCCAGCAGCTTCTACAACACCCGGACGGTGGCAGGGGAGCAGTACTTC	CASSFYNTRTVAGEQYF
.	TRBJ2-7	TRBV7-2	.	TGTGCCAGCAGCTTTAGGTGGCAGGTAAACTACGAGCAGTACTTC	CASSFRWQVNYEQYF
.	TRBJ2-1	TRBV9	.	TGTGCCAGCGCAGCTACTCAGCGGGACAATGAGCAGTTCTTC	CASAATQRDNEQFF
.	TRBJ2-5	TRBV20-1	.	TGCAGTGCCCAGGACCAAGAGACCCAGTACTTC	CSAQDQETQYF
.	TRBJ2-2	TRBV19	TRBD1	TGTGCCAGTACTACCCAGGGGGCTAACACCGGGGAGCTGTTTTTT	CASTTQGANTGELFF
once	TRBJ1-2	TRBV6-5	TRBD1	TGTGCCAGCAACCCGACAGGGGGGGATGGCTACACCTTC	CASNPTGGDGYTF
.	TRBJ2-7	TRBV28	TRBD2	TGTGCCAGCAGGCCGTTGACTAGCGGGTATTCCTACGAGCAGTACTTC	CASRPLTSGYSYEQYF
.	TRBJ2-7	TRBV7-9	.	TGTGCCAGCAGCTGGGGGACAAACTACTACGAGCAGTACTTC	CASSWGTNYYEQYF
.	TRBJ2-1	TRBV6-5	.	TGTGCCAGCAGTTGGTCTAGCAGTGGCAATGAGCAGTTCTTC	CASSWSSSGNEQFF
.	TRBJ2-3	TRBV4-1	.	TGCGCCAGCAGCCAAGTTCGCGGGATCACAGATACGCAGTATTTT	CASSQVRGITDTQYF
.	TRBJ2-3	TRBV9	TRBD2	TGTGCCAGCAGCGTCCGGGGGGTCGGCACAGATACGCAGTATTTT	CASSVRGVGTDTQYF
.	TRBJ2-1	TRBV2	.	TGTGCCAGCAGAATAGAGAGTAGCTCCTACAATGAGCAGTTCTTC	CASRIESSSYNEQFF
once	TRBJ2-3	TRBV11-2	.	TGTGCCAGCAGCTTAGAGGTGTGGGAGTCGAGCACAGATACGCAGTATTTT	CASSLEVWESSTDTQYF
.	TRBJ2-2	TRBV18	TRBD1	TGTGCCAGCTCACCCTGGGACAGACTAACCGGGGAGCTGTTTTTT	CASSPWDRLTGELFF
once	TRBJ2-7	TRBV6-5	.	TGTGCCAGCAGTTACCCGGCAGGGCCCTCCTACGAGCAGTACTTC	CASSYPAGPSYEQYF
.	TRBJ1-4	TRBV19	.	TGTGCGAGTAGGGCAGGGGAAGGAGAAAAACTGTTTTTT	CASRAGEGEKLFF
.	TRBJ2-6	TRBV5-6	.	TGTGCCAGCAGCTTGGTCCTTAGCTCTGGGGCCAACGTCCTGACTTTC	CASSLVLSSGANVLTF
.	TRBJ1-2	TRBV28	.	TGTGCCACGTTCGGAGGCGACGGCTACACCTTC	CATFGGDGYTF
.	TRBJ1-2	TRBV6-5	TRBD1	TGTGCCAGCAGTCAGAGGACAGGGATGGATGGCTACACCTTC	CASSQRTGMDGYTF